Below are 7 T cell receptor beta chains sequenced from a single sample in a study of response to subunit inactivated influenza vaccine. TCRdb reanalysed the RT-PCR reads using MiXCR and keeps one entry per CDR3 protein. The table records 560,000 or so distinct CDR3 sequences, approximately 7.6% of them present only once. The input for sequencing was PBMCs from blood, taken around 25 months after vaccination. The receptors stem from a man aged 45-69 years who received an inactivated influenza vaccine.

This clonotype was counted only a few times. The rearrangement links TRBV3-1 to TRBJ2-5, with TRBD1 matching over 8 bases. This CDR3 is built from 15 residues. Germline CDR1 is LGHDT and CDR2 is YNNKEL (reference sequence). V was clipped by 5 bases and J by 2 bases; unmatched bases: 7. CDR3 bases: TGTGCCAGCAGCTCGGACAGGGCGATACAAGAGACCCAGTACTTC. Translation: CASSSDRAIQETQYF.

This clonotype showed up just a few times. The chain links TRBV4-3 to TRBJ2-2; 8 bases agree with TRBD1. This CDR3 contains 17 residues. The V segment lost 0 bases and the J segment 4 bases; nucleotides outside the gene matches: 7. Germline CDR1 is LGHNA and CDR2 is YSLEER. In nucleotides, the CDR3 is TGCGCCAGCAGCCAAGATAGGACAGGGATAATCACCGGGGAGCTGTTTTTT. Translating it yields CASSQDRTGIITGELFF.

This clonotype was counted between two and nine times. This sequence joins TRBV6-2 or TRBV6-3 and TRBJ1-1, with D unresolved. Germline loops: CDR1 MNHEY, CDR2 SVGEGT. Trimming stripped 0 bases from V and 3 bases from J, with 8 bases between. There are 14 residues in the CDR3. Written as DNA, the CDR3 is TGTGCCAGCAGTTACTCGAGGCTCGACACTGAAGCTTTCTTT. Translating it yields CASSYSRLDTEAFF.

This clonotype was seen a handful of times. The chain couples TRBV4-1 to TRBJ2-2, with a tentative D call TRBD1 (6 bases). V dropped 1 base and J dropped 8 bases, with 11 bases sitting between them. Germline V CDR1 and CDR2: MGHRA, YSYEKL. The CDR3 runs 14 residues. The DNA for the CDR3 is TGCGCCAGCAGCCAAGTTGGGGGCGCGGGGGAGCTGTTTTTT. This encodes CASSQVGGAGELFF.

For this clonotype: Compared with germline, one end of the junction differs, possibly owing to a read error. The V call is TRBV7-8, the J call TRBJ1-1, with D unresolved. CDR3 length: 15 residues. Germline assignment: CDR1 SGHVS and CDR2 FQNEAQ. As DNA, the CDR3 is TGTGCCAGCAGCTTCTTCAGATCCTCGAACACTGAAGCTTCCTTT. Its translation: CASSFFRSSNTEASF.

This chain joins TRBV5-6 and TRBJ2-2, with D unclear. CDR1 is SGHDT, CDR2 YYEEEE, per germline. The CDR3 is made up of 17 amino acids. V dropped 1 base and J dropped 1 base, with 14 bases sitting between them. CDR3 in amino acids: CASSLMVVERNTGELFF. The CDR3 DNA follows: TGTGCCAGCAGCTTGATGGTTGTGGAAAGGAACACCGGGGAGCTGTTTTTT.

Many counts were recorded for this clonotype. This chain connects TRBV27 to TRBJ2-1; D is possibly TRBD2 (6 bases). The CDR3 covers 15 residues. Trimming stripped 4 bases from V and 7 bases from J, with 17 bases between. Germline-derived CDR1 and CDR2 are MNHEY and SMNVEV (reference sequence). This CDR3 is CASSSWSIGGNEQFF. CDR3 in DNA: TGTGCCAGCAGTTCCTGGTCAATCGGAGGGAATGAGCAGTTCTTC.